Each of the 23 T cell receptor beta chains below was sequenced from the same sample in a study of CD8+ T cells in alopecia areata. Stated treatment: oral pan-JAK inhibitor, 5-10 mg twice daily. Following RNA extraction, reverse transcription yielded cDNA that acted as the sequencing template. Method: immunoSEQ multiplex PCR; TCRdb's copy keeps in-frame clones and lacks some. The sample yields about 120,000 clones, around 56% seen once. This material consisted of CD4+ T cells sorted from blood, taken at week 4, from a patient treated with tofacitinib. These receptors all come from a human donor with alopecia areata.

CDR3 protein: CSVRRGGYEQYF. CDR3 nucleotide sequence: TGCAGCGTTCGCAGGGGTGGTTACGAGCAGTACTTC. The chain has TRBV29-1 and TRBJ2-7; possible D gene TRBD1, 6 bases. CDR3 length equals 12 residues. CDR1 and CDR2 from the germline V gene are SQVTM and ANQGSEA. V lost 5 bases and J lost 4, with 12 bases in between.

This chain links TRBV4-1 with TRBJ2-2; D might be TRBD1 or TRBD2, each matching 5 bases. Per germline, CDR1 MGHRA and CDR2 YSYEKL. V lost 1 base and J 4 bases, leaving 13 bases between the germline ends. The CDR3 runs 16 residues. CDR3 in amino acids: CASSQVGDRVTGELFF. CDR3 nucleotides: TGCGCCAGCAGCCAAGTTGGGGACCGAGTCACCGGGGAGCTGTTTTTT.

The chain has TRBV11-2 and TRBJ2-1, with 8 nucleotides matching TRBD2. Trimming took 0 bases from V and 6 from J; bases not matched to a gene: 7. Germline-derived CDR1 and CDR2 are SGHAT and FQNNGV. The length of the CDR3 is 16 residues. CDR3 residues: CASSLDLTSGSNEQFF. The CDR3 coding sequence is TGTGCCAGCAGCTTAGATCTCACTAGCGGAAGCAATGAGCAGTTCTTC.

The genes are TRBV30 and TRBJ1-3, with D unclear. Germline assignment: CDR1 GTSNPN and CDR2 SVGIG (reference sequence). Trimming removed 0 bases from V and 8 bases from J, with 11 bases in between. The CDR3 has 13 residues. The CDR3 sequence is CAWSVQLRDTIYF. The CDR3 DNA is TGTGCCTGGAGTGTCCAGTTAAGGGACACCATATATTTT. Supplemented by reference TRBV30 and TRBJ1-3, the full variable domain reads SQTIHQWPATLVQPVGSPLSLECTVEGTSNPNLYWYRQAAGRGLQLLFYSVGIGQISSEVPQNLSASRPQDRQFILSSKKLLLSDSGFYLCAWSVQLRDTIYFGEGSWLTVV.

This chain links TRBV9 with TRBJ1-5, with D maybe TRBD1 (6 bases). Trimming left V 3 bases short and J 4 bases short, with 14 bases between. CDR3 length: 15 residues. The germline gives CDR1 SGDLS, CDR2 YYNGEE. The chain's CDR3 is CASSAEGGRNQPQHF. CDR3 DNA: TGTGCCAGCAGCGCGGAAGGGGGAAGGAATCAGCCCCAGCATTTT.

This sequence joins TRBV29-1 and TRBJ2-4; maybe TRBD1 (5 bases). The CDR3 extends over 13 amino acids. Between the trimmed V and J ends, which lost 4 bases and 5 bases, there was a span of 12 bases. Germline V gene data show CDR1 as SQVTM and CDR2 as ANQGSEA. The CDR3 coding sequence is TGCAGCGTTGCGAGAACGACAGAAAACATTCAGTACTTC. It yields the protein CSVARTTENIQYF.

This chain links TRBV29-1 with TRBJ2-1, with TRBD2 identical over 8 bases. The germline V gene has CDR1 SQVTM and CDR2 ANQGSEA. Trimming at V came to 7 bases and at J to 9 bases, leaving 8 bases not matched to a gene. The CDR3 has 12 amino acids. This CDR3 reads CSEAGAGGEQFF. CDR3 DNA sequence: TGCAGCGAAGCGGGAGCTGGAGGTGAGCAGTTCTTC.

This clone has only a few counts. The chain carries TRBV30 and TRBJ2-3; TRBD2 matches at 7 bases. Germline CDR1 is GTSNPN and CDR2 is SVGIG (reference sequence). Losses at the gene ends were 4 bases for V and 4 bases for J; bases not matched to a gene: 8. There are 14 residues in the CDR3. The CDR3 loop reads CAWTTGGSSDTQYF. In DNA, the CDR3 is TGTGCCTGGACCACGGGGGGTAGCTCAGATACGCAGTATTTT.

This chain joins TRBV5-6 and TRBJ1-4; no clear D. This CDR3 is built from 12 residues. V was cut by 4 bases and J by 8 bases, with 9 bases left in between. Germline V lookup: CDR1 SGHDT, CDR2 YYEEEE. CDR3 loop: CASSGNGEKLFF. The CDR3 coding sequence is TGTGCCAGCAGCGGGAATGGAGAAAAACTGTTTTTT.

V usage is TRBV6-1 and J usage is TRBJ1-5; tentatively, D is TRBD1 (5 bases). The CDR3 sequence is 15 residues long. Trimming left V 5 bases short and J 6 bases short, with 17 bases between. Germline V CDR1 and CDR2: MNHNS, SASEGT. The CDR3 here is CASSTAGRQGQPQHF. The CDR3 bases are TGTGCCAGCAGTACCGCAGGTCGTCAGGGTCAGCCCCAGCATTTT.

V gene TRBV4-1 combines with J gene TRBJ2-1; 10 bases fit TRBD2. Germline V CDR1 and CDR2: MGHRA, YSYEKL. After removal of 0 bases from V and 8 bases from J, the junction contained 7 bases not matched to a gene. The CDR3 spans 16 residues. The CDR3 loop is CASSQDLSGRAHEQFF. The CDR3 DNA is TGCGCCAGCAGCCAAGATCTAAGCGGGAGGGCACATGAGCAGTTCTTC.

The chain couples TRBV30 to TRBJ1-5, with no clear D. From germline, CDR1 is GTSNPN and CDR2 SVGIG (reference sequence). This CDR3 spans 15 amino acids. V lost 0 bases and J 6 bases, leaving 15 bases between the germline ends. The CDR3 here is CAWSVGSGWGQPQHF. CDR3 nucleotides: TGTGCCTGGAGTGTAGGGTCGGGCTGGGGTCAGCCCCAGCATTTT. Full variable domain (outside the CDR3, taken from reference TRBV30 and TRBJ1-5): SQTIHQWPATLVQPVGSPLSLECTVEGTSNPNLYWYRQAAGRGLQLLFYSVGIGQISSEVPQNLSASRPQDRQFILSSKKLLLSDSGFYLCAWSVGSGWGQPQHFGDGTRLSIL.

The chain carries TRBV30 and TRBJ2-1; TRBD1 matches at 8 bases. V shed 5 bases and J 10 bases; nucleotides not matched to a gene: 7. Germline values: CDR1 GTSNPN, CDR2 SVGIG (reference sequence). The CDR3 runs to 12 residues. CDR3 region: CAWVRQGLEQFF. CDR3 in DNA: TGTGCCTGGGTAAGACAGGGGCTCGAGCAGTTCTTC.

The genes are TRBV30 and TRBJ1-2; no definite D call. Germline assignment: CDR1 GTSNPN and CDR2 SVGIG (reference sequence). The V end was cut by 0 bases, the J end by 8 bases, with 13 bases between. This CDR3 region has 13 residues. The CDR3 protein is CAWSVTLGPGYTF. The CDR3 DNA sequence: TGTGCCTGGAGTGTAACCCTTGGGCCAGGCTACACCTTC. Based on the CDR3 plus reference TRBV30 and TRBJ1-2, the full variable domain is SQTIHQWPATLVQPVGSPLSLECTVEGTSNPNLYWYRQAAGRGLQLLFYSVGIGQISSEVPQNLSASRPQDRQFILSSKKLLLSDSGFYLCAWSVTLGPGYTFGSGTRLTVV.

The chain joins TRBV4-1 to TRBJ1-1; D is unclear. The CDR3 has 14 amino acids. Per germline, CDR1 MGHRA and CDR2 YSYEKL. V gave up 2 bases and J gave up 1 base, with 8 bases separating them. For the CDR3, the DNA is TGCGCCAGCAGCCAACGTTCGGCGAACACTGAAGCTTTCTTT. Its translation: CASSQRSANTEAFF.

This chain links TRBV28 with TRBJ1-2; possible D gene TRBD1, 5 bases. There are 12 residues in the CDR3. The germline V and J ends were trimmed by 6 bases and 8 bases, with 13 bases remaining between them. Germline V gives CDR1 MDHEN, CDR2 SYDVKM. CDR3 sequence: CASSSSGYGYTF. CDR3 nucleotide sequence: TGTGCCAGCAGCTCATCAGGGTACGGCTACACCTTC.

This clone has just a few counts. The J gene is TRBJ2-5, the V gene TRBV29-1, with TRBD1 matching over 8 bases. The CDR3 runs to 15 residues. Losses at the gene ends were 6 bases for V and 9 bases for J; bases not matched to a gene: 18. Germline CDR1 and CDR2: SQVTM and ANQGSEA. CDR3 DNA: TGCAGCGTCTCGCTCGGACAGGGTGGGATGAGGGCCCAGTACTTC. This sequence encodes CSVSLGQGGMRAQYF.

V is TRBV25-1 and J is TRBJ2-5, with 8 bases fitting TRBD1. This CDR3 spans 16 amino acids. J gave up 5 bases and V 3 bases, and 11 bases lay outside the gene matches. Per the germline V gene, CDR1 is MGHDK and CDR2 is SYGVNS. The CDR3 nucleotides read TGTGCCAGCAGTGACCGACGGACAGGGTCGAGGGAGACCCAGTACTTC. Protein sequence: CASSDRRTGSRETQYF.

CDR3 region: CAWSGGQGFQPQHF. CDR3 bases: TGTGCCTGGTCCGGGGGACAGGGGTTTCAGCCCCAGCATTTT. V and J are TRBV30 and TRBJ1-5; 10 nucleotides match TRBD1. V dropped 5 bases and J dropped 6; count of bases not matched to a gene: 7. Germline-derived CDR1 and CDR2 are GTSNPN and SVGIG (reference sequence). This CDR3 is 14 amino acids long.

The CDR3 DNA reads TGTGCCAGTAGTAAACTAGCGGGGGTTTACAATGAGCAGTTCTTC. Encoded protein: CASSKLAGVYNEQFF. This chain uses TRBV19 with TRBJ2-1; 11 bases fit TRBD2. The germline gives CDR1 LNHDA, CDR2 SQIVND (reference sequence). J lost 4 bases, V lost 4 bases, and 3 bases had no gene match. The CDR3 extends over 15 amino acids. Full variable domain (remainder filled in from reference TRBV19 and TRBJ2-1): DGGITQSPKYLFRKEGQNVTLSCEQNLNHDAMYWYRQDPGQGLRLIYYSQIVNDFQKGDIAEGYSVSREKKESFPLTVTSAQKNPTAFYLCASSKLAGVYNEQFFGPGTRLTVL.

CDR3 sequence reads: CASCTGGEGSPLHF. Here the CDR3 DNA reads TGTGCCAGCTGCACGGGAGGGGAGGGATCACCCCTCCACTTT. The V and J genes are TRBV6-1 and TRBJ1-6, with D possibly TRBD1 on 5 matching bases. The V end lost 8 bases, the J end lost 10 bases, and 18 bases lay between the germline ends. The CDR3 is made up of 14 amino acids. CDR1 and CDR2 (germline): MNHNS, SASEGT.

This clone appeared a few times. V gene TRBV5-1 combines with J gene TRBJ2-1; D uncertain. Germline lookup yields CDR1 SGHRS and CDR2 YFSETQ. Trimming took off 0 bases at V and 3 bases at J, with 7 bases between the two ends. There are 14 residues in the CDR3. The CDR3 is CASSLGQLYNEQFF. The CDR3 DNA reads as TGCGCCAGCAGCTTGGGCCAGCTCTACAATGAGCAGTTCTTC. The full variable domain, completed using reference TRBV5-1 and TRBJ2-1, is KAGVTQTPRYLIKTRGQQVTLSCSPISGHRSVSWYQQTPGQGLQFLFEYFSETQRNKGNFPGRFSGRQFSNSRSEMNVSTLELGDSALYLCASSLGQLYNEQFFGPGTRLTVL.

The sample holds many counts of this clone. This sequence joins TRBV6-6 and TRBJ2-7; no definite D call. There are 12 residues in the CDR3. V was trimmed by 2 bases and J by 5 bases, leaving 7 bases between them. Germline lookup yields CDR1 MNHNY and CDR2 SVGAGI (reference sequence). Here the CDR3 reads CASSYKENEQYF. The CDR3 DNA reads TGTGCCAGCAGTTACAAGGAGAACGAGCAGTACTTC.